These 18 T cell receptor beta chains came from one sample sequenced in a study of CD8 T cells in Susac syndrome. When the RNA was reverse transcribed, random hexamers were used with an input of about 0.5 to 1 ug. Using its own MiXCR run on the immunoSEQ multiplex PCR reads, TCRdb lists one record per CDR3 protein. This table has around 150,000 distinct CDR3 sequences, approximately 93% appearing once. The material sequenced was CD4+ T cells from PBMCs. The receptors stem from a human donor with multiple sclerosis.

The CDR3 protein is CASSSTSDGATDTQYF. The CDR3 DNA sequence: TGTGCCAGCAGCTCGACTTCGGACGGTGCCACAGATACGCAGTATTTT. V gene TRBV5-6 combines with J gene TRBJ2-3; D is ambiguous. The germline CDR1 and CDR2 sequences are SGHDT and YYEEEE. This CDR3 is 16 amino acids long. V gave up 3 bases and J gave up 2 bases, with 16 bases separating them.

This chain links TRBV3-1 with TRBJ1-5, with 7 bases lining up with TRBD1. CDR1 and CDR2 from the germline V gene are LGHDT and YNNKEL (reference sequence). The junction had 4 bases not matched to a gene; V was cut back by 7 bases and J by 1 base. The CDR3 loop spans 14 amino acids. CDR3 in DNA: TGTGCCAGCAAGGGGGCAGAAAGCAATCAGCCCCAGCATTTT. Encoded protein: CASKGAESNQPQHF.

The chain joins TRBV13 to TRBJ2-2; D is ambiguous. This CDR3 comprises 16 residues. V lost 1 base and J 6 bases, leaving 15 bases between the germline ends. CDR1 is PRHDT and CDR2 is FYEKMQ in the germline V gene (reference sequence). In DNA form, the CDR3 reads TGTGCCAGCAGCTTAGTATCCAGCCCTAACCCCGGGGAGCTGTTTTTT. Amino acids: CASSLVSSPNPGELFF.

This chain joins TRBV5-4 and TRBJ1-2; 9 positions match TRBD1. V was pared by 5 bases and J by 8 bases, with 16 bases of the junction left unmatched. The CDR3 has 16 residues. Germline values: CDR1 SGHNT, CDR2 YYREEE (reference sequence). CDR3: CASSSPTGTGTGGYTF. The CDR3, as DNA: TGTGCCAGCAGTTCCCCGACCGGGACAGGGACGGGAGGCTACACCTTC.

V is TRBV20-1 and J is TRBJ2-3; D is unresolved. The germline V gene encodes CDR1 DFQATT and CDR2 SNEGSKA (reference sequence). V was cut by 4 bases and J by 7 bases, with 12 bases left in between. This CDR3 is 12 amino acids long. The CDR3: CSATSFEYTQYF. The CDR3 DNA reads as TGCAGTGCTACCAGTTTTGAGTATACGCAGTATTTT.

The CDR3, as DNA: TGTGCCACCAGTGACGGGAGGGCCGGGTTCGCCGGGGAGCTGTTTTTT. Amino acids: CATSDGRAGFAGELFF. The V call is TRBV24-1, the J call TRBJ2-2; 8 nucleotides align to TRBD2. CDR1 KGHDR and CDR2 SFDVKD come from the germline V gene. This CDR3 has 16 residues. The V gene end was trimmed by 4 bases and the J gene end by 6 bases; junction bases not matched to a gene: 9.

The V call is TRBV30, the J call TRBJ2-3; perhaps TRBD2 as D (5 bases). The V gene's germline CDR1 is GTSNPN and CDR2 SVGIG (reference sequence). The CDR3 spans 11 residues. With 5 bases removed from V and 6 bases from J, the gap between germline ends came to 9 bases. The CDR3: CAWGRGDTQYF. The CDR3 nucleotides are TGTGCCTGGGGGAGAGGTGATACGCAGTATTTT. The variable domain in full, with the rest retrieved from reference TRBV30 and TRBJ2-3, is SQTIHQWPATLVQPVGSPLSLECTVEGTSNPNLYWYRQAAGRGLQLLFYSVGIGQISSEVPQNLSASRPQDRQFILSSKKLLLSDSGFYLCAWGRGDTQYFGPGTRLTVL.

This chain connects TRBV24-1 to TRBJ2-3; D call uncertain. The CDR3 is 11 residues long. Between the trimmed V and J ends, which lost 9 bases and 0 bases, there was a span of 3 bases. Per the germline V gene, CDR1 is KGHDR and CDR2 is SFDVKD. The CDR3 sequence is CATASTDTQYF. The CDR3, as DNA: TGTGCCACCGCTAGCACAGATACGCAGTATTTT.

The chain combines TRBV3-1 with TRBJ2-1, with 7 bases that match TRBD2. J was trimmed by 0 bases and V by 4 bases; bases with no gene match: 3. Per the germline V gene, CDR1 is LGHDT and CDR2 is YNNKEL (reference sequence). The CDR3 is 15 amino acids. The CDR3 is CASSPTSSSYNEQFF. For the CDR3, the DNA is TGTGCCAGCAGCCCGACTAGCAGCTCCTACAATGAGCAGTTCTTC.

The table lists this clonotype with a count of one. The rearrangement links TRBV6-1 to TRBJ1-5; perhaps TRBD1 as D (5 bases). Germline V gives CDR1 MNHNS, CDR2 SASEGT. The V gene lost 7 bases and the J gene lost 4 bases, with 14 bases spanning the gap. This CDR3 comprises 14 residues. The DNA of the CDR3 is TGTGCCAGCATCATGGGACCGTCGAATCAGCCCCAGCATTTT. It encodes CASIMGPSNQPQHF.

The rearrangement links TRBV29-1 to TRBJ1-2, with D unresolved. CDR3 length equals 12 residues. Germline CDR1 is SQVTM and CDR2 is ANQGSEA. Deletions cut 4 bases from V and 3 bases from J, with 9 bases between. In DNA form, the CDR3 reads TGCAGCGTTGGGAAGGGTGACTATGGCTACACCTTC. Protein: CSVGKGDYGYTF.

V gene TRBV27 combines with J gene TRBJ1-2, with 9 nucleotides matching TRBD1. The CDR3 totals 16 residues. With 3 bases clipped from V and 0 bases from J, the junction kept 5 bases outside the gene matches. Germline V gene data show CDR1 as MNHEY and CDR2 as SMNVEV (reference sequence). For the CDR3, the DNA is TGTGCCAGCAGTTTCCGGGACAGGGCAACTAACTATGGCTACACCTTC. Translation: CASSFRDRATNYGYTF.

CDR3 region: CSALGENYGYTF. The CDR3 DNA sequence: TGCAGCGCATTAGGGGAGAACTATGGCTACACCTTC. The chain couples TRBV29-1 to TRBJ1-2, with D tentatively TRBD1 (5 bases). V was clipped by 7 bases and J by 2 bases, with 11 bases between them. The CDR3 runs to 12 residues. The germline V gene has CDR1 SQVTM and CDR2 ANQGSEA.

The V call is TRBV27, the J call TRBJ2-2; the match to TRBD2 covers 9 bases. CDR3 length equals 17 residues. The trim removed 5 bases at V and 3 bases at J, leaving 10 bases unmatched. Germline V gives CDR1 MNHEY, CDR2 SMNVEV (reference sequence). The CDR3 loop reads CASSGLAGGPHTGELFF. The CDR3, as DNA: TGTGCCAGCAGTGGACTCGCGGGAGGGCCCCACACCGGGGAGCTGTTTTTT.

In DNA form, the CDR3 reads TGCGCCAGCCGTCAGGGTAGTCCCACAGATACGCAGTATTTT. Amino acids: CASRQGSPTDTQYF. The chain uses TRBV5-1 and TRBJ2-3, with D perhaps TRBD1 (5 bases). CDR1 is SGHRS and CDR2 is YFSETQ in the germline V gene. The CDR3 has 14 residues. V dropped 7 bases and J dropped 2 bases, with 14 bases sitting between them.

The chain joins TRBV28 to TRBJ2-2; D unresolved. Germline V gene data show CDR1 as MDHEN and CDR2 as SYDVKM. The CDR3 runs 13 residues. Trimming left V 5 bases short and J 2 bases short, with 6 bases between. The CDR3 reads CASSGRNTGELFF. CDR3 DNA: TGTGCCAGCAGTGGCAGAAACACCGGGGAGCTGTTTTTT.

The chain links TRBV4-2 to TRBJ1-5, with 9 nucleotides matching TRBD1. This CDR3 region has 17 residues. The trim removed 4 bases at V and 2 bases at J, leaving 9 bases unmatched. The germline gives CDR1 LGHNA, CDR2 YNFKEQ. This chain's CDR3 is CASSRAGQGVGNQPQHF. The CDR3 DNA reads TGTGCCAGCAGCCGGGCGGGACAGGGAGTGGGCAATCAGCCCCAGCATTTT.

This clonotype has only one observation. The V call is TRBV4-2, the J call TRBJ2-2, with D possibly matching TRBD1 (5 bases). Germline CDR1 is LGHNA and CDR2 is YNFKEQ. Trimming shortened V by 1 base and J by 1 base, and 10 bases separated the two germline ends. The CDR3 sequence is 16 residues long. The CDR3 here is CASSQAQGRNTGELFF. DNA of the CDR3: TGTGCCAGCAGCCAAGCCCAGGGCCGGAACACCGGGGAGCTGTTTTTT.